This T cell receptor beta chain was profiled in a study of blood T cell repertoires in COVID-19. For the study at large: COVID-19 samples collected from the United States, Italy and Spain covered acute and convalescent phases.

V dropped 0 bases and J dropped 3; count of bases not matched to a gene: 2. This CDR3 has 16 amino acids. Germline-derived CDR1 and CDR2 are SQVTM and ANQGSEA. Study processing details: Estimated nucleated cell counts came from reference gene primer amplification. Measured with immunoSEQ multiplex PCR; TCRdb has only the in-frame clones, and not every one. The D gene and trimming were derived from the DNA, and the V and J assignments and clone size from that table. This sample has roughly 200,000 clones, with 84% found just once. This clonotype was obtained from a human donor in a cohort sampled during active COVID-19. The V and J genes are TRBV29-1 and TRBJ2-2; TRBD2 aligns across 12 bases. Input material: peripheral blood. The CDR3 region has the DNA TGCAGCGTTGAAGAAACTAGCGGGAGGTACACCGGGGAGCTGTTTTTT. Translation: CSVEETSGRYTGELFF.